This T cell receptor beta chain was captured in a study of T cells after yellow fever vaccination. Study background: Preparing low-cell-number fractions relied on SMART-Seq v4 Ultra Low Input. General observations from the study: Post-booster repertoires contained most primary-vaccination clones again (about 95% CD4, about 90% CD8).

The ends lost 6 bases at V and 4 bases at J; junction bases unmatched: 10. Per germline, CDR1 SGHTA and CDR2 FQGNSA. The CDR3 totals 15 residues. A universal primer site and UMIs were added as TCR cDNA was made by 5'RACE template switching. TCRdb redid the calling of the 5' RACE reads with MiXCR, one entry per CDR3 protein. The sample has about 220,000 distinct CDR3 sequences, more than 3% seen once. On this clonotype itself: Its antigen remains unknown.

The sequences come from CD4+ T cells sorted from PBMCs, collected 10 days after the yellow fever booster vaccination. The origin of this receptor is a man aged 18 to 30 who received the YFV17D yellow fever vaccine. This sequence joins TRBV7-2 and TRBJ1-1; 8 bases match TRBD1. In nucleotides, the CDR3 is TGTGCCAGCAGGGCTCAGGGGGCATTGGTCACTGAAGCTTTCTTT. It yields the protein CASRAQGALVTEAFF.